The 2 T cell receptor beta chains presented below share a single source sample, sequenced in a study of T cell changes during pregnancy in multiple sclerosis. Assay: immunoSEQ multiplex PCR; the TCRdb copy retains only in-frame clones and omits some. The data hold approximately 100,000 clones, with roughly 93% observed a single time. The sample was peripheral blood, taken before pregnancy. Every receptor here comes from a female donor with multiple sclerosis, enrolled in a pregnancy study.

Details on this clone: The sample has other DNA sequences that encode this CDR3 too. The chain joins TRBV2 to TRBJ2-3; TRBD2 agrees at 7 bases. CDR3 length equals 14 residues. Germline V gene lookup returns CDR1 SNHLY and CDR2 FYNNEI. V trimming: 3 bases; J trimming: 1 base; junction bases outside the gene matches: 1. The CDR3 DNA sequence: TGTGCCAGCAGTGAGCTAGCGGGCACAGATACGCAGTATTTT. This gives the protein CASSELAGTDTQYF.

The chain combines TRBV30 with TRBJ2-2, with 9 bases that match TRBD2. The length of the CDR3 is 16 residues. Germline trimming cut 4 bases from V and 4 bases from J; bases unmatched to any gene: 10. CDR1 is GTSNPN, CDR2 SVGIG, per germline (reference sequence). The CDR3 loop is CAWNRISGRFTGELFF. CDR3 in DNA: TGTGCCTGGAATAGAATTAGCGGGAGATTCACCGGGGAGCTGTTTTTT.